Listed below are T cell receptor beta chains from one sample, sequenced in a study of CD8+ T cells in alopecia areata. Data came from immunoSEQ multiplex PCR; TCRdb stores just in-frame clones and leaves some out. This sample has tens of thousands of clones, with 46% found just once. The starting material was CD8+ T cells sorted from blood, obtained at approximately week 37, from a patient treated with tofacitinib. These receptors came from a human donor with alopecia areata. Each CDR3 is given with its conserved first and last residue. Each record gives: J gene, clone size, D gene, V gene, CDR3 DNA, CDR3 protein. A D gene is named only where the DNA matches it firmly. Clone size is not always given. Where it is, it says once, few, many or a class for expanded clones.

TRBJ1-2,-,TRBD1,TRBV9,TGTGCCAGCAGCCCCTCCCGGACAGGGCCGGATGGCTACACCTTC,CASSPSRTGPDGYTF
TRBJ1-2,few,TRBD1,TRBV29-1,TGCAGCGCCTCGACAGGGGTCGGCTATGGCTACACCTTC,CSASTGVGYGYTF
TRBJ2-3,few,-,TRBV29-1,TGCAGCGTATTTGGAAGGAGGAACACAGATACGCAGTATTTT,CSVFGRRNTDTQYF
TRBJ2-7,-,-,TRBV13,TGTGCCAGCAGCGCCCAGCCCTACGAGCAGTACTTC,CASSAQPYEQYF
TRBJ2-3,few,TRBD2,TRBV4-3,TGCGCCAGCAGCCAAAAGGTCGCGGGAGGCCCAGATACGCAGTATTTT,CASSQKVAGGPDTQYF
TRBJ2-7,few,TRBD1,TRBV5-1,TGCGCCAGCAGCTTCGGGACAGGAGCCTACGAGCAGTACTTC,CASSFGTGAYEQYF
TRBJ2-7,once,-,TRBV30,TGTGCCTGGAGAGGCAACTCCTACGAGCAGTACTTC,CAWRGNSYEQYF
TRBJ2-7,few,TRBD2,TRBV29-1,TGCAGCGTTGAAGTAGCGGGAACACACGCCTACGAGCAGTACTTC,CSVEVAGTHAYEQYF
TRBJ2-7,-,TRBD1,TRBV2,TGTGCCAGCCGAGGACAGGTTAGTGAGCAGTACTTC,CASRGQVSEQYF
TRBJ2-2,-,TRBD2,TRBV29-1,TGCAGCGTTGAGGGACTAGCCATCCCCGGGGAGCTGTTTTTT,CSVEGLAIPGELFF
TRBJ2-2,-,-,TRBV9,TGTGCCAGCAGCGCCCGAGCAGGGACCGATACCAACACCGGGGAGCTGTTTTTT,CASSARAGTDTNTGELFF
TRBJ2-7,-,-,TRBV4-1,TGCGCCAGCAGCCAAGTAGACCGGCAGGGATTCTACGAGCAGTACTTC,CASSQVDRQGFYEQYF
TRBJ1-1,-,-,TRBV11-3,TGTGCCAGCAGCGAGGGAGGGACGGGCACTGAAGCTTTCTTT,CASSEGGTGTEAFF
TRBJ2-3,-,-,TRBV7-2,TGTGCCAGCAGCTTTCCCACCCACGGTAGCGAGACAGATACGCAGTATTTT,CASSFPTHGSETDTQYF
TRBJ2-2,-,-,TRBV9,TGTGCCAGCAGCGTAGACACCGGGGAGCTGTTTTTT,CASSVDTGELFF
TRBJ1-5,few,TRBD1,TRBV6-5,TGTGCCAGCAGTTACAGCCGGACAGGTGGGGGCCAGCCCCAGCATTTT,CASSYSRTGGGQPQHF
TRBJ2-5,few,-,TRBV7-2,TGTGCCAGCAGGGCCATGGTGGGCGAGACCCAGTACTTC,CASRAMVGETQYF
TRBJ1-2,-,-,TRBV10-3,TGTGCCATCGAAGAGGGGGTCGGCTACACCTTC,CAIEEGVGYTF
TRBJ1-2,-,-,TRBV7-2,TGTGCCAGCAGCTTCAGCCAGACTACTAACTATGGCTACACCTTC,CASSFSQTTNYGYTF
TRBJ1-2,-,-,TRBV30,TGTGCCTGGGGAGGAGATTACTATGGCTACACCTTC,CAWGGDYYGYTF
TRBJ2-1,-,TRBD1,TRBV30,TGTGCCTGGACGGAGACAGGGGTGTCCAATGAGCAGTTCTTC,CAWTETGVSNEQFF
TRBJ2-7,few,-,TRBV21-1,TGTGTCGGAGTTGACGAGCAGTACTTC,CVGVDEQYF
TRBJ2-2,-,-,TRBV23-1,TGCGCCAGCAGTCAACTCTGCCCCGGGGAGCTGTTTTTT,CASSQLCPGELFF